The clone carrying this T cell receptor beta chain was picked up a small number of times. Germline V lookup: CDR1 DFQATT, CDR2 SNEGSKA (reference sequence). This CDR3 has 13 residues. V was clipped by 7 bases and J by 3 bases, with 14 bases between them. This sample was included in a study of T cells after yellow fever vaccination. Across the study: Libraries from low-cell-number fractions were prepared with the SMART-Seq v4 Ultra Low Input RNA kit.

TCRdb used MiXCR to reprocess the 5' RACE reads, holding one entry per CDR3 protein. The repertoire holds about 260,000 distinct CDR3 sequences, about 5.2% seen once, with under 3.5% in the top ten. This TCR was sampled from a man between 18 and 29 years old who received the YFV17D yellow fever vaccine. The rearrangement joins TRBV20-1 to TRBJ2-3, with D possibly TRBD1 on 7 matching bases. Sequenced material: CD4+ T cells sorted from PBMCs, taken on the day of the yellow fever booster vaccination. The chain's CDR3 is CSVQGGRTDTQYF. The CDR3, as DNA: TGCAGTGTCCAGGGGGGCCGAACAGATACGCAGTATTTT.